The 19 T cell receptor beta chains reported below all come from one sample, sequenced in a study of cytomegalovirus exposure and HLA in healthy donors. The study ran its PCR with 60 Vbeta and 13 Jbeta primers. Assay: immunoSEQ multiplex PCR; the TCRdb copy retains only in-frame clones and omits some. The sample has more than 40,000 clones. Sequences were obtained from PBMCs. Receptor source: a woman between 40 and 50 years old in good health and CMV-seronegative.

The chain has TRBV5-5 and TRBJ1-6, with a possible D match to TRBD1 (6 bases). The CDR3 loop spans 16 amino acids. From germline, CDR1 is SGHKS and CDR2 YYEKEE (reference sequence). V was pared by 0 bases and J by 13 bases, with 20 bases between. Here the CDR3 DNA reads TGTGCCAGCAGCTTGGACCCGGAGCCAAGGGGGAGTCCCCTCCACTTT. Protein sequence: CASSLDPEPRGSPLHF. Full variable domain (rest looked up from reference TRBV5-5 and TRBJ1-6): DAGVTQSPTHLIKTRGQQVTLRCSPISGHKSVSWYQQVLGQGPQFIFQYYEKEERGRGNFPDRFSARQFPNYSSELNVNALLLGDSALYLCASSLDPEPRGSPLHFGNGTRLTVT.

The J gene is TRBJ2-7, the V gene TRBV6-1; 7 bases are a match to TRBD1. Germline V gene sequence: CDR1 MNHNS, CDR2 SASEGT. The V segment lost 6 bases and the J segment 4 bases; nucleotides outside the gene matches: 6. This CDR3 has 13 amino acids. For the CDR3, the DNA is TGTGCCAGCAGGACAGGGATAGGTTACGAGCAGTACTTC. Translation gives CASRTGIGYEQYF.

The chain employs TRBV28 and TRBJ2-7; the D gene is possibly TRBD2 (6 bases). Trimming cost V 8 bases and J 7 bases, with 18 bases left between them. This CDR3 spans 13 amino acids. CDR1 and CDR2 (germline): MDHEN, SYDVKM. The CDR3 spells CASQRQRGKEQYF. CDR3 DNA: TGTGCCAGCCAGAGACAGCGCGGGAAAGAGCAGTACTTC.

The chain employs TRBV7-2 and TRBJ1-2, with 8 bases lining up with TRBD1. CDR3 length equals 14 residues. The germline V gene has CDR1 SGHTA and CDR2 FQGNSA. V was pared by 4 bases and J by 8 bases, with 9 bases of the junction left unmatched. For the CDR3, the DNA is TGTGCCAGCAGCTCCCAGACAGGGGATTTCGGCTACACCTTC. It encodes CASSSQTGDFGYTF.

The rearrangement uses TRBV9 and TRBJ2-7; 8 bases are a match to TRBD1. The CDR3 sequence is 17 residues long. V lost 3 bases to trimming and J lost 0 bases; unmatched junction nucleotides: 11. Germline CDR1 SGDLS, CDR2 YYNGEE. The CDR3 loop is CASSGNDRGFFSYEQYF. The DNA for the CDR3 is TGTGCCAGCAGCGGCAATGACAGGGGATTCTTCTCCTACGAGCAGTACTTC.

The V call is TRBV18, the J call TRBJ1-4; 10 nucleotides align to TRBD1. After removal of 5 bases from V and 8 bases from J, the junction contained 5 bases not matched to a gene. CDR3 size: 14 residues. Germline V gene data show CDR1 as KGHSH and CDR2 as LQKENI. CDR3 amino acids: CASSAGTGDEKLFF. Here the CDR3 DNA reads TGTGCCAGCTCAGCCGGGACAGGGGACGAAAAACTGTTTTTT.

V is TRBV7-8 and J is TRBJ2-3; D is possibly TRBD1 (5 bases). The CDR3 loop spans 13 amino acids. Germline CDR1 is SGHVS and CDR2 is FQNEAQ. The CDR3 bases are TGTGCTAATGGAGACAGAAGCACAGATACGCAGTATTTT. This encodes CANGDRSTDTQYF.

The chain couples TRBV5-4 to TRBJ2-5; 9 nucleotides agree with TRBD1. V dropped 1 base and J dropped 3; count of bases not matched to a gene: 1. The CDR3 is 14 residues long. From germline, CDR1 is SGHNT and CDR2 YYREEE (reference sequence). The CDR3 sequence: CASSLRTGEETQYF. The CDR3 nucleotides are TGTGCCAGCAGCTTGCGGACAGGGGAAGAGACCCAGTACTTC.

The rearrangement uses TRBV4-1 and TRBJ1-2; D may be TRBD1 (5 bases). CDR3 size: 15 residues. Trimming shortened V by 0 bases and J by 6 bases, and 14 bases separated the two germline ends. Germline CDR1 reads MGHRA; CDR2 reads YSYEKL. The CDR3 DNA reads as TGCGCCAGCAGCCAAGATCGCGGCAGGGAGGATGGCTACACCTTC. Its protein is CASSQDRGREDGYTF.

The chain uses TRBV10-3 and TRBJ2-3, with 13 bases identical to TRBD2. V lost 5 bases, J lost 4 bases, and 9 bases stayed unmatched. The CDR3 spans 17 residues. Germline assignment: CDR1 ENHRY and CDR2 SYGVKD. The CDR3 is CAISSRTSGGSSDTQYF. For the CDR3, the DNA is TGTGCCATCAGTTCCCGGACTAGCGGGGGTTCATCAGATACGCAGTATTTT.

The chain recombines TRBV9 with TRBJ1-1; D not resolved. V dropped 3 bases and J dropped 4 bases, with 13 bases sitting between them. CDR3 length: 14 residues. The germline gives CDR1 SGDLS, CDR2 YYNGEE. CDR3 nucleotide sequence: TGTGCCAGCAGCGCAGACAATGCGCCCACTGAAGCTTTCTTT. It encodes CASSADNAPTEAFF.

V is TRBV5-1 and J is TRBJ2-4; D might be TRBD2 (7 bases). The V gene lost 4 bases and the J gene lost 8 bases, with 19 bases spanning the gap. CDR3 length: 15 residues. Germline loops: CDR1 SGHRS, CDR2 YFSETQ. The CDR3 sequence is CASSPRGASGYIQYF. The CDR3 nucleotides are TGCGCCAGCAGCCCCCGGGGGGCGTCAGGATACATTCAGTACTTC. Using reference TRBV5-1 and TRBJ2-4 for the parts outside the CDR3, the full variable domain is KAGVTQTPRYLIKTRGQQVTLSCSPISGHRSVSWYQQTPGQGLQFLFEYFSETQRNKGNFPGRFSGRQFSNSRSEMNVSTLELGDSALYLCASSPRGASGYIQYFGAGTRLSVL.

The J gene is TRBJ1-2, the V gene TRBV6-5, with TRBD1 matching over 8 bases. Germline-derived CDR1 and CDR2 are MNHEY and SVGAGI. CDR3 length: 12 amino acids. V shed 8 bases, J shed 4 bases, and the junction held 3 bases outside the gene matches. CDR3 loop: CASQGTGYGYTF. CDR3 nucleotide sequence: TGTGCCAGCCAAGGGACAGGCTATGGCTACACCTTC.

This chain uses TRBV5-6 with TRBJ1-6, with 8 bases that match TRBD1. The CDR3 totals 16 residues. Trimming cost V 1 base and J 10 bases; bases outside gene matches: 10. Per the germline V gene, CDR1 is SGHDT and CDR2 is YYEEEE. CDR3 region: CASSLRSGGPRSPLHF. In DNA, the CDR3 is TGTGCCAGCAGCTTGAGGTCAGGGGGCCCTAGGTCACCCCTCCACTTT.

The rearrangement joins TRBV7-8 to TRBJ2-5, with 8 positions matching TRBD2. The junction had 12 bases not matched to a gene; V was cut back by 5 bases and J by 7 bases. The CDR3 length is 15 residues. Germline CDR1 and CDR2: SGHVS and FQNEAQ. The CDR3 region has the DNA TGTGCCAGCAGCCCCGGACTAGCAGATAGTCGGACCCAGTACTTC. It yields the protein CASSPGLADSRTQYF.

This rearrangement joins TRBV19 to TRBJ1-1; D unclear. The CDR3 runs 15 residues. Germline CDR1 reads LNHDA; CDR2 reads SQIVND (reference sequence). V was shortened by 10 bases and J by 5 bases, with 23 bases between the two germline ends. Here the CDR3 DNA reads TGTGCCACAAATGCGAGTCCGGGAGTGGGGACTGAAGCTTTCTTT. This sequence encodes CATNASPGVGTEAFF.

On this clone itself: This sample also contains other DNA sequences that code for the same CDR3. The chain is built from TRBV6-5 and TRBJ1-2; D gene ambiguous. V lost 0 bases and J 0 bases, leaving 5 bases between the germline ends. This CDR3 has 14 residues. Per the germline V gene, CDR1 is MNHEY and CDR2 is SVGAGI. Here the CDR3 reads CASSYSTTNYGYTF. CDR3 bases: TGTGCCAGCAGTTACTCGACTACTAACTATGGCTACACCTTC.

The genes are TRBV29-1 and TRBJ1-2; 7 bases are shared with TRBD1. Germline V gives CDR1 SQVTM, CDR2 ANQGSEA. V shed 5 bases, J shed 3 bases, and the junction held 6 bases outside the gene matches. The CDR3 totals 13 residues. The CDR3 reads CSVTTGSDYGYTF. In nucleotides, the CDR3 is TGCAGCGTTACGACAGGGTCGGACTATGGCTACACCTTC.

The chain's CDR3 is CASSPGGTNYGYTF. Written as DNA, the CDR3 is TGTGCCAGCAGCCCCGGAGGGACTAACTATGGCTACACCTTC. The chain joins TRBV28 to TRBJ1-2; D not certain. Deletions cut 6 bases from V and 0 bases from J, with 11 bases between. This CDR3 region has 14 residues. Germline V CDR1 and CDR2: MDHEN, SYDVKM.